Below are 17 T cell receptor beta chains sequenced from a single sample in a study of molecular identifiers for immune sequencing clone quantification. TCRdb re-called the PCR reads with MiXCR, one entry per CDR3 protein. The sample has nearly 650,000 distinct CDR3 sequences, 25% seen once. Material for sequencing was naive CD8+ T cells from blood, with Jurkat cell RNA spiked in. Subset of the sample: FACS-sorted CD8+CD4-CCR7+CD45RA+ naive T cells. The receptors shown here come from a human donor in good health. Some libraries in this study had Jurkat cell RNA spiked in.

The chain is built from TRBV7-2 and TRBJ2-7; TRBD1 might be the D (6 bases). Germline V gene lookup returns CDR1 SGHTA and CDR2 FQGNSA. Between the trimmed V and J ends, which lost 5 bases and 6 bases, there was a span of 11 bases. The CDR3 totals 12 residues. The DNA of the CDR3 is TGTGCCAGCAGCATTAGGGGGAGCGAGCAGTACTTC. It specifies CASSIRGSEQYF.

This clonotype was counted at least ten times. The rearrangement uses TRBV4-3 and TRBJ1-1, with a weak D call TRBD1 (5 bases). The CDR3 is 18 amino acids. The V gene's germline CDR1 is LGHNA and CDR2 YSLEER. V dropped 2 bases and J dropped 0 bases, with 19 bases sitting between them. The chain's CDR3 is CASSQRDRLGPMNTEAFF. CDR3 coding DNA: TGCGCCAGCAGCCAACGGGACCGACTCGGACCGATGAACACTGAAGCTTTCTTT.

The chain couples TRBV19 to TRBJ2-1; 8 nucleotides align to TRBD1. Losses at the gene ends were 1 base for V and 6 bases for J; bases not matched to a gene: 8. This CDR3 contains 16 residues. Per germline, CDR1 LNHDA and CDR2 SQIVND (reference sequence). The CDR3 region has the DNA TGTGCCAGTAGTATAGGGTACAGGGGGAAAGGCAATGAGCAGTTCTTC. The encoded protein is CASSIGYRGKGNEQFF.

The rearrangement joins TRBV5-4 to TRBJ2-3, with TRBD2 identical over 12 bases. The CDR3 runs 17 residues. The V gene end was trimmed by 1 base and the J gene end by 5 bases; junction bases not matched to a gene: 8. Germline V gives CDR1 SGHNT, CDR2 YYREEE (reference sequence). CDR3 loop: CASSLWLAGGQRDTQYF. The DNA of the CDR3 is TGTGCCAGCAGCTTGTGGCTAGCGGGGGGGCAAAGAGATACGCAGTATTTT.

This clonotype has a handful of counts. The rearrangement links TRBV6-1 to TRBJ1-5; D is possibly TRBD1 (5 bases). The CDR3 spans 14 residues. The V gene's germline CDR1 is MNHNS and CDR2 SASEGT. With 1 base removed from V and 5 bases from J, the gap between germline ends came to 9 bases. This CDR3 reads CASSEDPGYQPQHF. The CDR3 coding sequence is TGTGCCAGCAGTGAAGATCCAGGGTATCAGCCCCAGCATTTT.

Comment on this clonotype: The junction departs from the called germline gene at one end, perhaps through a read error. The chain uses TRBV7-9 and TRBJ2-5, with D possibly matching TRBD2 (5 bases). Germline CDR1 SEHNR, CDR2 FQNEAQ (reference sequence). CDR3 length: 13 residues. The DNA of the CDR3 is TGTGCCAGCAGTGGAGGTTGGGGAGAGCCCCAGTACTTC. This codes for CASSGGWGEPQYF.

In its sample, this clonotype was seen many times. The chain carries TRBV7-9 and TRBJ2-5, with D maybe TRBD1 (6 bases). The CDR3 length is 16 residues. V lost 5 bases and J lost 0, with 16 bases in between. CDR1 SEHNR and CDR2 FQNEAQ come from the germline V gene (reference sequence). CDR3 coding DNA: TGTGCCAGCAGCCCACGGACAGTTTGGTACCAAGAGACCCAGTACTTC. It translates to CASSPRTVWYQETQYF.

With regard to this clonotype: A much larger clone lies a single base off, so this may be a read error. The rearrangement links TRBV2 to TRBJ1-5, with a possible D match to TRBD1 (5 bases). The CDR3 sequence is 15 residues long. The germline CDR1 and CDR2 sequences are SNHLY and FYNNEI. V shed 3 bases and J shed 5 bases, with 14 bases lying between them. The CDR3 bases are TGTGCCAGCAGTGAGTTTTTCAGGGTGGATCAGCCCCAGCATTTT. Residues: CASSEFFRVDQPQHF. Drawing the rest from reference TRBV2 and TRBJ1-5, the complete variable domain is EPEVTQTPSHQVTQMGQEVILRCVPISNHLYFYWYRQILGQKVEFLVSFYNNEISEKSEIFDDQFSVERPDGSNFTLKIRSTKLEDSAMYFCASSEFFRVDQPQHFGDGTRLSIL.

This clonotype was counted at least ten times. The chain uses TRBV28 and TRBJ2-7; no firm D call. CDR3 length equals 13 residues. Germline V gene lookup returns CDR1 MDHEN and CDR2 SYDVKM. The V end was cut by 6 bases, the J end by 5 bases, with 14 bases between. The DNA of the CDR3 is TGTGCCAGCAGCTTAAAACCGACCCACGAGCAGTACTTC. It is translated as CASSLKPTHEQYF. Using reference TRBV28 and TRBJ2-7 for the parts outside the CDR3, the full variable domain is DVKVTQSSRYLVKRTGEKVFLECVQDMDHENMFWYRQDPGLGLRLIYFSYDVKMKEKGDIPEGYSVSREKKERFSLILESASTNQTSMYLCASSLKPTHEQYFGPGTRLTVT.

This clonotype was observed a single time. The final CDR3 position lacks the conserved phenylalanine or tryptophan, pointing to a likely read error. The rearrangement links TRBV19 to TRBJ1-2; 10 bases map to TRBD1. Germline CDR1 LNHDA, CDR2 SQIVND (reference sequence). V shed 4 bases and J 4 bases; nucleotides not matched to a gene: 9. The CDR3 loop spans 16 amino acids. CDR3 nucleotide sequence: TGTGCCAGTAGTAACCGGGACAGGGGTAACGGCTATGGCTACACCTCC. Translating it yields CASSNRDRGNGYGYTS.

This clonotype was observed many times. V usage is TRBV14 and J usage is TRBJ1-1; D remains unclear. This CDR3 spans 17 amino acids. V lost 1 base to trimming and J lost 0 bases, with 15 bases between them. Germline assignment: CDR1 SGHDN and CDR2 FVKESK. CDR3 nucleotide sequence: TGTGCCAGCAGCCAAGGAGACAAGTTCGATATGAACACTGAAGCTTTCTTT. Its translation: CASSQGDKFDMNTEAFF.

Worth noting for this clonotype: A much larger clone lies a single base off, so this may be a read error. The V and J genes are TRBV4-2 and TRBJ2-5; a weak D match, TRBD2 (6 bases). Germline lookup yields CDR1 LGHNA and CDR2 YNFKEQ. V was pared by 3 bases and J by 5 bases, with 13 bases between. The CDR3 loop spans 14 amino acids. The CDR3: CASSHDGGVETQYF. The CDR3 DNA follows: TGTGCCAGCAGCCATGATGGCGGGGTTGAGACCCAGTACTTC.

This chain links TRBV2 with TRBJ1-1; 9 bases match TRBD1. Looked up from germline, CDR1 is SNHLY and CDR2 is FYNNEI. The CDR3 sequence is 16 residues long. The ends lost 5 bases at V and 0 bases at J; junction bases unmatched: 7. The CDR3 nucleotides are TGTGCCAGCAGTCAAGGACAGGGGCGTATGAACACTGAAGCTTTCTTT. It is translated as CASSQGQGRMNTEAFF.

V and J are TRBV6-6 and TRBJ2-7; 9 positions match TRBD1. The germline V gene has CDR1 MNHNY and CDR2 SVGAGI (reference sequence). CDR3 length equals 16 residues. V shed 4 bases, J shed 5 bases, and the junction held 12 bases outside the gene matches. CDR3 nucleotide sequence: TGTGCCAGCAGTTCAGACGTCGGGACAGGGTTCCACGAGCAGTACTTC. It yields the protein CASSSDVGTGFHEQYF.

As to this clonotype: A much larger clonotype is one base distant, so this may be a read error. This chain links TRBV12-3 or TRBV12-4 with TRBJ2-1, with TRBD1 matching over 8 bases. The ends lost 1 base at V and 12 bases at J; junction bases unmatched: 11. This CDR3 has 15 residues. This CDR3 is CASSLVPGQGTGQFF. For the CDR3, the DNA is TGTGCCAGCAGTTTAGTGCCTGGACAGGGTACTGGGCAGTTCTTC.

The CDR3 region is CASRGWAGGGTDTQYF. The CDR3 nucleotides are TGTGCCAGCAGGGGTTGGGCGGGGGGGGGCACAGATACGCAGTATTTT. V and J are TRBV6-1 and TRBJ2-3; 9 bases line up with TRBD2. The CDR3 is made up of 16 amino acids. Losses at the gene ends were 6 bases for V and 1 base for J; bases not matched to a gene: 8. Germline loops: CDR1 MNHNS, CDR2 SASEGT.

This clonotype was observed a handful of times. The CDR3 DNA sequence: TGTGCCAGCAGTTACCCAGGGGCCAACGTCCTGACTTTC. It is translated as CASSYPGANVLTF. The rearrangement uses TRBV6-5 and TRBJ2-6, with D hard to call. Trimming removed 2 bases at V and 4 bases at J, with 3 bases between. This CDR3 contains 13 residues. Per germline, CDR1 MNHEY and CDR2 SVGAGI.